A selection of T cell receptor beta chains follows, all from one sample in a study of blood T cell repertoires in COVID-19. TCRdb's table, derived via immunoSEQ multiplex PCR, lists solely in-frame clones and lacks some. The sample has about 190,000 clones; 75% to 85% are singletons. Sequences were obtained from PBMCs or T cells enriched from blood (not recorded which). These receptor sequences come from a woman aged 50 to 60 with acute COVID-19. Both conserved end residues are trimmed from each CDR3.

ASSLILSGGTDTQY	TRBV7-2	TRBJ2-3
AISLSQGVKETQY	TRBV10-3	TRBJ2-5
ASRIGQGQAF	TRBV28	TRBJ1-1
ASSTQGGDNSPLH	TRBV9	TRBJ1-6
ASSLGSGPWQPQH	TRBV5-1	TRBJ1-5
ASSPTGSGANVLT	TRBV4-1	TRBJ2-6
ASRYHSGGKDTQY	TRBV6-2/TRBV6-3	TRBJ2-3
ASSVYREIDEQF	TRBV5-1	TRBJ2-1
ASTRGRNSPLH	TRBV6-5	TRBJ1-6
ASKEDGTEAF	TRBV27	TRBJ1-1
ASSLQGAQEKLF	TRBV6-5	TRBJ1-4
ASSLAGGLDYGYT	TRBV7-2	TRBJ1-2
ASSSGGSSPLH	TRBV7-9	TRBJ1-6
ASSLEVGRGTDTQY	TRBV11-2	TRBJ2-3
ASSLSKGAEAF	TRBV27	TRBJ1-1
ASSEEEDSGNTIY	TRBV2	TRBJ1-3
ASSLYPAGNTEAF	TRBV28	TRBJ1-1
ASSRSRWALPGTSGVANEQF	TRBV28	TRBJ2-1
ASSEMGRGHTGELF	TRBV10-1	TRBJ2-2
AIRTRNSNQPQH	TRBV10-1	TRBJ1-5
ASSKNRDYLNYGYT	TRBV28	TRBJ1-2
ASSSVGDSGAPEDTQY	TRBV11-2	TRBJ2-3
ASSRNRGGETQY	TRBV6-5	TRBJ2-5
ARSGGSTDTQY	TRBV7-9	TRBJ2-3
ASSSRGGGDGYT	TRBV7-9	TRBJ1-2
SASGRVAGAFHTGELF	TRBV20-1	TRBJ2-2
ASSHQAAGGPDTQY	TRBV19	TRBJ2-3
ASSPPARETQY	TRBV3-1/TRBV3-2	TRBJ2-5
ASSPVGVRELF	TRBV4-2	TRBJ2-2
ASSLEGEKLF	TRBV6-5	TRBJ1-4
ASSLQGGWDQPQH	TRBV6-5	TRBJ1-5
ASSLALGQGYGYT	TRBV5-4	TRBJ1-2
ASSQEGASNQPQH	TRBV5-5	TRBJ1-5
ASSLLGGRIYGYT	TRBV28	TRBJ1-2
ASGRQGANEKLF	TRBV3-1/TRBV3-2	TRBJ1-4
ASSWGLAGKETQY	TRBV5-1	TRBJ2-5
SVGGEDGGELF	TRBV29-1	TRBJ2-2
ASSSGTGFSGANVLT	TRBV11-3	TRBJ2-6
ASSYSPHTSTDTQY	TRBV6-5	TRBJ2-3
ATSDLGLAGGQY	TRBV24-1	TRBJ2-3
ASSQSGQGEEKLF	TRBV4-2	TRBJ1-4
AIGETGGQPQH	TRBV10-3	TRBJ1-5
ASRTISDTQY	TRBV7-2	TRBJ2-3
ASSQETISGGGYT	TRBV4-3	TRBJ1-2
ASSSKGSQETQY	TRBV19	TRBJ2-5